The present TCR beta chain was sequenced within a study of T cell changes during pregnancy in multiple sclerosis. The junction had 2 bases not matched to a gene; V was cut back by 4 bases and J by 0 bases. Germline CDR1 and CDR2: LNHDA and SQIVND (reference sequence). The CDR3 loop spans 15 amino acids. Measured with immunoSEQ multiplex PCR; TCRdb has only the in-frame clones, and not every one. This table has fewer than 50,000 clones, approximately 87% appearing once. Source: peripheral blood, taken in the second trimester of pregnancy. This clonotype originated in a female donor in good health, enrolled as a control in a pregnancy study. The chain combines TRBV19 with TRBJ2-2; 7 bases agree with TRBD2. In DNA form, the CDR3 reads TGTGCCAGTAGTAGCGGGAGTTCGAACACCGGGGAGCTGTTTTTT. Translating it yields CASSSGSSNTGELFF.